A single sample gave rise to the 2 T cell receptor beta chains below, sequenced in a study of blood T cell repertoires in COVID-19. Some clones are missing from TCRdb's copy, which holds only in-frame ones; the method was immunoSEQ multiplex PCR. The repertoire consists of fewer than 150,000 clones, with roughly 80% occurring once and the leading ten covering around 6.8%. Sequencing was carried out using peripheral blood. The receptor set was obtained from a human donor in a cohort sampled during active COVID-19.

The chain combines TRBV7-3 with TRBJ2-2; D perhaps matches TRBD1 (5 bases). Germline V gives CDR1 SGHTA, CDR2 FQGTGA. The V and J ends lost 6 bases and 3 bases respectively, with 8 bases between them. The CDR3 totals 13 residues. CDR3 in amino acids: CASSGAHTGELFF. The CDR3, as DNA: TGTGCCAGCAGTGGGGCCCACACCGGGGAGCTGTTTTTT.

The rearrangement uses TRBV19 and TRBJ2-7; 7 bases fit TRBD1. CDR1 and CDR2 from the germline V gene are LNHDA and SQIVND (reference sequence). V shed 3 bases, J shed 7 bases, and the junction held 9 bases outside the gene matches. The CDR3 runs to 14 residues. The CDR3 nucleotides read TGTGCCAGTAGTATTACAGGGGTATCGGGGGAGCAGTACTTC. Residues: CASSITGVSGEQYF.